Listed below are T cell receptor beta chains from one sample, sequenced in a study of cytomegalovirus exposure and HLA in healthy donors. Generated by immunoSEQ multiplex PCR, the TCRdb table keeps only in-frame clones and is missing some. The table has 120,000 or so clones, roughly 62% seen once. The sequencing sample was made of PBMCs. These receptors came from a man aged 25-45 years in good health and CMV-seropositive. CDR3s include the opening cysteine and the closing phenylalanine or tryptophan. Fields, in order: CDR3 length, clone size, V gene, J gene, D gene, CDR3 protein, CDR3 DNA. The D gene is left open where the match is weak. Clone size, where shown, is once, few, many, or a class for clones that have expanded.

14	-	TRBV7-2	TRBJ2-1	TRBD2	CASSQGLAGDNRFF	TGTGCCAGCAGCCAGGGACTAGCGGGAGACAACCGGTTCTTC
16	few	TRBV29-1	TRBJ2-2	TRBD2	CSVGLGLALNTGELFF	TGCAGCGTTGGCCTTGGACTAGCGTTGAACACCGGGGAGCTGTTTTTT
13	-	TRBV28	TRBJ1-2	-	CASSFGEGYGYTF	TGTGCCAGCAGTTTCGGGGAGGGCTATGGCTACACCTTC
15	-	TRBV2	TRBJ1-5	-	CASSPTGRIYQPQHF	TGTGCCAGCAGCCCTACGGGGAGGATTTACCAGCCCCAGCATTTT
12	-	TRBV12-5	TRBJ1-1	-	CASGFSGGIAFF	TGTGCTAGTGGTTTCTCTGGCGGGATAGCTTTCTTT
15	-	TRBV19	TRBJ2-7	-	CASSYRHQSTYEQYF	TGTGCCAGTAGTTACCGACATCAGTCAACCTACGAGCAGTACTTC
12	once	TRBV7-9	TRBJ1-4	-	CASSLRQEKLFF	TGTGCCAGCAGCTTACGACAGGAAAAACTGTTTTTT
16	-	TRBV19	TRBJ2-1	TRBD2	CASSILLAGGHNEQFF	TGTGCCAGTAGTATCTTACTAGCGGGAGGACACAATGAGCAGTTCTTC
14	-	TRBV4-1	TRBJ2-1	TRBD1	CASSPGTGYNEQFF	TGCGCCAGCAGCCCCGGGACAGGGTACAATGAGCAGTTCTTC
17	-	TRBV5-4	TRBJ1-2	-	CASSLGGASGHNYGYTF	TGTGCCAGCAGCTTGGGAGGAGCCAGTGGACACAACTATGGCTACACCTTC
13	-	TRBV5-4	TRBJ2-5	-	CASSGHPQETQYF	TGTGCCAGCAGCGGCCACCCCCAAGAGACCCAGTACTTC
13	-	TRBV28	TRBJ2-7	TRBD1	CASSLGQGCEQYF	TGTGCCAGCAGTTTAGGACAGGGTTGCGAGCAGTACTTC
14	-	TRBV7-2	TRBJ1-5	-	CASSLTRGDQPQHF	TGTGCCAGCAGCCTAACAAGGGGTGATCAGCCCCAGCATTTT
16	-	TRBV5-1	TRBJ2-3	TRBD2	CASSLVGGRLTDTQYF	TGCGCCAGCAGCTTGGTGGGCGGGAGATTAACAGATACGCAGTATTTT
17	-	TRBV4-1	TRBJ2-4	-	CASSQDLASRAKNIQYF	TGCGCCAGCAGCCAAGATCTGGCTAGCCGGGCCAAAAACATTCAGTACTTC
16	-	TRBV6-6	TRBJ2-5	TRBD1	CASSRSLSGGAETQYF	TGTGCCAGCAGCCGCTCCCTCTCAGGGGGCGCCGAGACCCAGTACTTC
17	-	TRBV5-1	TRBJ2-3	-	CASSLGSGRPSTDTQYF	TGCGCCAGCAGCTTGGGTTCAGGGCGGCCTAGCACAGATACGCAGTATTTT
14	-	TRBV11-2	TRBJ2-7	-	CASSLGRGVYEQYF	TGTGCCAGCAGCCTCGGCAGGGGAGTTTACGAGCAGTACTTC
15	-	TRBV7-2	TRBJ2-1	TRBD2	CASSLTSGAGNEQFF	TGTGCCAGCAGCTTAACTAGCGGGGCTGGCAATGAGCAGTTCTTC
15	few	TRBV6-5	TRBJ1-2	-	CASSYRRGANYGYTF	TGTGCCAGCAGTTACCGGCGGGGGGCTAACTATGGCTACACCTTC
14	-	TRBV5-1	TRBJ2-3	-	CASNLGASTDTQYF	TGCGCCAGCAACTTGGGCGCTAGCACAGATACGCAGTATTTT
15	-	TRBV5-4	TRBJ1-4	TRBD1	CASSTPGQGYEKLFF	TGTGCCAGCAGCACACCGGGACAGGGGTATGAAAAACTGTTTTTT
13	few	TRBV6-5	TRBJ2-7	-	CASSYGRATEQYF	TGTGCCAGCAGTTACGGCAGGGCGACGGAGCAGTACTTC
17	-	TRBV7-9	TRBJ2-2	TRBD1	CASSPREGQGSTGELFF	TGTGCCAGCAGCCCCCGGGAAGGACAGGGGAGCACCGGGGAGCTGTTTTTT
11	-	TRBV19	TRBJ2-7	-	CASKRGYEQYF	TGTGCCAGTAAACGGGGCTACGAGCAGTACTTC
15	-	TRBV10-2	TRBJ1-2	TRBD1	CASRGDSSNNYGYTF	TGCGCCAGCAGGGGGGACAGTTCAAATAACTATGGCTACACCTTC
15	-	TRBV6-4	TRBJ2-1	-	CASSKSTSSVNEQFF	TGTGCCAGCAGCAAAAGCACTAGTTCGGTCAATGAGCAGTTCTTC
11	-	TRBV6-6	TRBJ2-1	-	CASSPRDEQFF	TGTGCCAGCAGCCCTCGTGATGAGCAGTTCTTC
15	-	TRBV7-2	TRBJ2-4	TRBD2	CASSRTSKAKNIQYF	TGTGCCAGCAGCCGGACTAGTAAGGCCAAAAACATTCAGTACTTC
15	-	TRBV7-9	TRBJ2-1	TRBD1	CASSLMGQGYNEQFF	TGTGCCAGCAGCTTAATGGGACAGGGGTACAATGAGCAGTTCTTC
15	-	TRBV4-3	TRBJ1-2	-	CASSQDHGILYRYTF	TGCGCCAGCAGCCAAGATCACGGGATCCTCTACCGCTACACCTTC
17	-	TRBV18	TRBJ2-3	-	CASSKYQGIRSTDTQYF	TGTGCCAGCTCAAAGTATCAGGGTATACGGAGCACAGATACGCAGTATTTT
15	-	TRBV9	TRBJ1-4	-	CASSGHRRTNEKLFF	TGTGCCAGCAGCGGACACAGGAGAACTAATGAAAAACTGTTTTTT
14	-	TRBV18	TRBJ1-2	-	CASSRFRGDYGYTF	TGTGCCAGCTCCCGATTTCGCGGGGACTATGGCTACACCTTC
11	-	TRBV19	TRBJ1-2	-	CASFRGFGYTF	TGTGCCAGTTTTCGGGGATTTGGCTACACCTTC
13	-	TRBV19	TRBJ2-1	TRBD2	CASGRASYNEQFF	TGTGCCAGCGGGAGGGCCTCCTACAATGAGCAGTTCTTC
15	-	TRBV30	TRBJ2-5	-	CAWSVLGLIQETQYF	TGTGCCTGGAGTGTCCTGGGCCTGATCCAAGAGACCCAGTACTTC
15	-	TRBV7-8	TRBJ2-1	TRBD2	CASSLSASGSFEQFF	TGTGCCAGCAGCTTATCTGCTAGCGGGAGTTTCGAGCAGTTCTTC
16	few	TRBV9	TRBJ2-1	-	CASSVTGSAIGNEQFF	TGTGCCAGCAGCGTAACAGGATCCGCCATTGGCAATGAGCAGTTCTTC
14	-	TRBV7-9	TRBJ1-2	-	CASSRDRTLYGYTF	TGTGCCAGCAGCCGAGACAGGACACTTTATGGCTACACCTTC
18	few	TRBV7-8	TRBJ2-2	TRBD1	CASSLALQGWANTGELFF	TGTGCCAGCAGCTTGGCCCTACAGGGGTGGGCGAACACCGGGGAGCTGTTTTTT
16	-	TRBV5-1	TRBJ1-3	TRBD1	CASSVGQAHSGNTIYF	TGCGCCAGCAGCGTCGGACAGGCCCACTCTGGAAACACCATATATTTT
17	-	TRBV23-1	TRBJ1-5	TRBD1	CASSHATRTGYDQPQHF	TGCGCCAGCAGTCACGCCACTCGGACAGGGTACGATCAGCCCCAGCATTTT
14	-	TRBV19	TRBJ1-1	-	CASSSQHSATEAFF	TGTGCCAGTAGTTCCCAACACAGTGCCACTGAAGCTTTCTTT
15	-	TRBV19	TRBJ2-1	-	CASSWVVSATGEQFF	TGTGCCAGTAGTTGGGTAGTATCCGCGACGGGTGAGCAGTTCTTC
14	-	TRBV7-8	TRBJ1-5	-	CASSLVGSNQPQHF	TGTGCCAGCAGCTTAGTGGGCAGCAATCAGCCCCAGCATTTT
15	-	TRBV2	TRBJ2-7	-	CASRRGGVTAYEQYF	TGTGCCAGCAGGAGGGGGGGGGTAACGGCCTACGAGCAGTACTTC
16	-	TRBV4-1	TRBJ2-5	-	CASSQGLSEGQETQYF	TGCGCCAGCAGCCAAGGGCTGTCGGAGGGACAAGAGACCCAGTACTTC
16	-	TRBV19	TRBJ1-5	-	CASSIDGGAPDQPQHF	TGTGCCAGTAGTATAGATGGAGGGGCCCCTGATCAGCCCCAGCATTTT
14	few	TRBV5-8	TRBJ2-3	TRBD1	CASSSSRGPDTQYF	TGTGCCAGCAGCTCGTCCAGGGGGCCAGATACGCAGTATTTT
15	-	TRBV10-3	TRBJ2-6	TRBD1	CAISETGAGANVLTF	TGTGCCATCAGTGAGACAGGGGCTGGGGCCAACGTCCTGACTTTC
15	few	TRBV11-2	TRBJ2-2	-	CASSLFAGNTGELFF	TGTGCCAGCAGCTTATTTGCGGGGAACACCGGGGAGCTGTTTTTT
13	once	TRBV29-1	TRBJ2-2	TRBD2	CSVTASGHGELFF	TGCAGCGTTACGGCTAGCGGCCATGGGGAGCTGTTTTTT